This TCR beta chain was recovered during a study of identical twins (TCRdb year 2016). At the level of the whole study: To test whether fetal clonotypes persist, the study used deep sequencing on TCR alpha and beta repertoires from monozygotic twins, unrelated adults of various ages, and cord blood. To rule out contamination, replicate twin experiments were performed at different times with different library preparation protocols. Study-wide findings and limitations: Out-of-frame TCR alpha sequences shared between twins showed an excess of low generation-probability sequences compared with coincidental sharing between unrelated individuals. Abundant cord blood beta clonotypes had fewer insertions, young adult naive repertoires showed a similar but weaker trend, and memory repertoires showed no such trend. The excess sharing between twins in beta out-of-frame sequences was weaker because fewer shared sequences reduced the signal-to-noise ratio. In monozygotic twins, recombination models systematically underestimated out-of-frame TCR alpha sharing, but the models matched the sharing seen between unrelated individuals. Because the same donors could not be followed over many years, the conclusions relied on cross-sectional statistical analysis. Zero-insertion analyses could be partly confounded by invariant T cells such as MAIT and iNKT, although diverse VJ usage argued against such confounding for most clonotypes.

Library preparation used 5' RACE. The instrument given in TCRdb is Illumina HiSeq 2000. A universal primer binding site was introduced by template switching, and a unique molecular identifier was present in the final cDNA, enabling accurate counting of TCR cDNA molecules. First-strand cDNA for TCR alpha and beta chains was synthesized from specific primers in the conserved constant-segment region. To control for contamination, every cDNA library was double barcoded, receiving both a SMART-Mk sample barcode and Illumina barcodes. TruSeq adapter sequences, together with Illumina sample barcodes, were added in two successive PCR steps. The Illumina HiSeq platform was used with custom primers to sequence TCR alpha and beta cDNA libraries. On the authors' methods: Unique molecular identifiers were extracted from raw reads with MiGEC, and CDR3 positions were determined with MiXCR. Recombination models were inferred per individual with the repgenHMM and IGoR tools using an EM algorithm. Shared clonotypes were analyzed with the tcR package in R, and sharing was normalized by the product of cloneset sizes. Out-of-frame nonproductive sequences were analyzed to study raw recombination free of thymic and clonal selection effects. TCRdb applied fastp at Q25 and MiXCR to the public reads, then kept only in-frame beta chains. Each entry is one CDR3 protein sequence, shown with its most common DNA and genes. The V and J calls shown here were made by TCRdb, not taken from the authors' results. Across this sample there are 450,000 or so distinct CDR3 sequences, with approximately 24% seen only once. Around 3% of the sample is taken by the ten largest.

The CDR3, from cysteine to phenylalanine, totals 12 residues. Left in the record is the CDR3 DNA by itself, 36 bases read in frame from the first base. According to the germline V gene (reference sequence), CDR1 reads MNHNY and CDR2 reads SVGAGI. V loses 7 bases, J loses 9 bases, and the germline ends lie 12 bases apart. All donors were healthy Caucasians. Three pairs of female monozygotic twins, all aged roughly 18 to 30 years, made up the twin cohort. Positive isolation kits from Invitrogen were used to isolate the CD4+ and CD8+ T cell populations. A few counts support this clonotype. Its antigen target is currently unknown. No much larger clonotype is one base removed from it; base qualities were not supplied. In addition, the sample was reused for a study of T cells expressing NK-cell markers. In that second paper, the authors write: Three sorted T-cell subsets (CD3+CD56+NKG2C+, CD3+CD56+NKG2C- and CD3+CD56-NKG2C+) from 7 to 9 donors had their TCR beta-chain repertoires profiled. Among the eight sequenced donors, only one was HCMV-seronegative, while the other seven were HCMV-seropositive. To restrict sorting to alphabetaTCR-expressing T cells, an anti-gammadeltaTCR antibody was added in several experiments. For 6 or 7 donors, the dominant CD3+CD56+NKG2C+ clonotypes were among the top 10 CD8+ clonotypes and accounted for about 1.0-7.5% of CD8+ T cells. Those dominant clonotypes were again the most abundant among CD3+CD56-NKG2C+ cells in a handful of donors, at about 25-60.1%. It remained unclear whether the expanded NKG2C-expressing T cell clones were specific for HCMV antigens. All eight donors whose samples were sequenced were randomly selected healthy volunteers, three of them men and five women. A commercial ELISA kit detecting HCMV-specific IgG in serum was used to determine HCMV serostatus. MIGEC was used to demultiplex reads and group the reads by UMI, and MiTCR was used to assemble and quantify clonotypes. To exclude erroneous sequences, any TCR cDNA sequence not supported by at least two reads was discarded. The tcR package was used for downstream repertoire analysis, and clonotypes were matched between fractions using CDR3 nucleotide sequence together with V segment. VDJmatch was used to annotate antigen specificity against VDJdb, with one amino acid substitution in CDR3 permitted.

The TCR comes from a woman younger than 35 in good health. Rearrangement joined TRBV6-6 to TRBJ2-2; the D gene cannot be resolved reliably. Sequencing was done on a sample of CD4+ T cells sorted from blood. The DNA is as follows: TGTGCCAGCACCCCCGTTGCCCGGGAGCTGTTTTTT. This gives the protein CASTPVARELFF.